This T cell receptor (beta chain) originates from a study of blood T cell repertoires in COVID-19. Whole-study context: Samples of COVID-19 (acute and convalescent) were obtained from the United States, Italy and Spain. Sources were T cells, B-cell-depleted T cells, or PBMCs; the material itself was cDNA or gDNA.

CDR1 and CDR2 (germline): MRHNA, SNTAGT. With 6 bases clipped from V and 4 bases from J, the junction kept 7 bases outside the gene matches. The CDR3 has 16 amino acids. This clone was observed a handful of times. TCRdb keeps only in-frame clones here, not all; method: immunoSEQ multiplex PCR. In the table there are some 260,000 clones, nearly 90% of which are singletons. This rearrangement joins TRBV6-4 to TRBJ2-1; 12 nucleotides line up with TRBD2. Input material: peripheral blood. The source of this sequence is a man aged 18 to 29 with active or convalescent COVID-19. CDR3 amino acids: CASSPTSGGPYNEQFF. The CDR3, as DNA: TGTGCCAGCAGCCCGACTAGCGGGGGCCCATACAATGAGCAGTTCTTC.